The clone carrying this T cell receptor beta chain has only a few counts. The data were obtained in a study of somatic mutations in cytotoxic T cells in rheumatoid arthritis. Study in general: The researchers flow-sorted some T-cell populations stained with V beta antibodies and got nearly 100% purity, and these included V beta1+ cells sequenced for TCRB.

V was clipped by 2 bases and J by 4 bases; unmatched bases: 0. CDR3 length: 14 residues. Germline loops: CDR1 MRHNA, CDR2 SNTAGT. Original processing methods: Matches to published virus-specific TCRB sequences were rare among patient CD8+ clones larger than 1%. Assay used: immunoSEQ multiplex PCR; TCRdb lists only in-frame clones, some missing. The V and J calls and clone size come from that table; D and trimming were worked out from the DNA. The profile shows roughly 16,000 clones, roughly four fifths of them singletons. Separation of CD4+ and CD8+ cells was performed by positive magnetic bead selection, and purity was verified by flow cytometry.

The chain couples TRBV6-4 to TRBJ2-3; 10 positions agree with TRBD1. This sequence was found in a woman between 45 and 60 years old with rheumatoid arthritis. Source material: CD8+ T cells sorted from blood. The CDR3 sequence is CASSDGTGADTQYF. The CDR3 DNA reads as TGTGCCAGCAGTGACGGGACAGGGGCAGATACGCAGTATTTT.